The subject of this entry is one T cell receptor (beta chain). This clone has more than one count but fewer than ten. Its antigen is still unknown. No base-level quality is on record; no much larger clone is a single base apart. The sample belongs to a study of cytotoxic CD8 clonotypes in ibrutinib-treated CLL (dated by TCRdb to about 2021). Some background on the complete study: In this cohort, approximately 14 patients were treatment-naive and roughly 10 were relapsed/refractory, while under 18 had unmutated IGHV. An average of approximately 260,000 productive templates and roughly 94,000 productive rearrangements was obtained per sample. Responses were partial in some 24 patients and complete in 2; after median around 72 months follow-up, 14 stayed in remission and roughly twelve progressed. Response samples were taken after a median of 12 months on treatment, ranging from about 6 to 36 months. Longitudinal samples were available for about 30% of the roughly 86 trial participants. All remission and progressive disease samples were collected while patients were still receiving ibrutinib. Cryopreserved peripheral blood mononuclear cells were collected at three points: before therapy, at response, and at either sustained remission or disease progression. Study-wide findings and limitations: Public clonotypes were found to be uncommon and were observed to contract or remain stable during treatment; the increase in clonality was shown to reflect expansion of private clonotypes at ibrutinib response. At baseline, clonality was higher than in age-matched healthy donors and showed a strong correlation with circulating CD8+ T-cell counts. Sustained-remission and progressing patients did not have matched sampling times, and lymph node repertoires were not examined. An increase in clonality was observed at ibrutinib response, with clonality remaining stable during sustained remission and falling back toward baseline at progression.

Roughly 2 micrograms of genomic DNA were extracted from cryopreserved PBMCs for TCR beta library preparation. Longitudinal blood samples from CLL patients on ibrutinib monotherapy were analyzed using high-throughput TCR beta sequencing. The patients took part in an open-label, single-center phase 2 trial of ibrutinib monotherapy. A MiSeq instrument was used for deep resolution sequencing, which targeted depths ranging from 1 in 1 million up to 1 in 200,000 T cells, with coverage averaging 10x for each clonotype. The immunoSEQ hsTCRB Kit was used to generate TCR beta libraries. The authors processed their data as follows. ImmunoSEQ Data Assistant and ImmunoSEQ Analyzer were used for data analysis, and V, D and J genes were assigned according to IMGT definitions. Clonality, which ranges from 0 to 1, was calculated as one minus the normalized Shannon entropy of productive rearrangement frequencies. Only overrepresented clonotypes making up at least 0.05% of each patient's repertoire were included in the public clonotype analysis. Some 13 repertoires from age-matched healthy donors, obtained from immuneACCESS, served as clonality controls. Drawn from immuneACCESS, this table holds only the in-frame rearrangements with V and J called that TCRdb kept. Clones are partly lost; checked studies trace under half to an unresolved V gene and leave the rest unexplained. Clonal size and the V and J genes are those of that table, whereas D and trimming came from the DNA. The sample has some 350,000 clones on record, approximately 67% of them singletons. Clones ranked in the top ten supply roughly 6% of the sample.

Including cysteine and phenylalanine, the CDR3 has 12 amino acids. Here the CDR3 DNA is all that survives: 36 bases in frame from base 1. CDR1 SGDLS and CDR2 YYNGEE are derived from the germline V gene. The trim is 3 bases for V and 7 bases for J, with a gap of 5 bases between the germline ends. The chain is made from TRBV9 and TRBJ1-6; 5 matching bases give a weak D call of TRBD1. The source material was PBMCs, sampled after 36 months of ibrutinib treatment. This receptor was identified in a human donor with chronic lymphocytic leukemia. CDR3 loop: CASSEGNSPLHF. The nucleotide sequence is TGTGCCAGCAGCGAGGGGAATTCACCCCTCCACTTT.